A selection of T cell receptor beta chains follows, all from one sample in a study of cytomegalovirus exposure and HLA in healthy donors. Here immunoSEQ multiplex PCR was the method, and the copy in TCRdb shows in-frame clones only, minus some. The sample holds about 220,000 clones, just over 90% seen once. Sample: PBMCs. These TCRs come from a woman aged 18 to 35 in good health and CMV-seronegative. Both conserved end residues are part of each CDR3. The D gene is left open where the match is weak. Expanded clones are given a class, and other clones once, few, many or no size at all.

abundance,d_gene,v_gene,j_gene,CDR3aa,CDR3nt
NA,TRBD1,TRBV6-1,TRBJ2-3,CASSEEWRTGVTDTQYF,TGTGCCAGCAGTGAAGAGTGGAGGACAGGGGTCACAGATACGCAGTATTTT
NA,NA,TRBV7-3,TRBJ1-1,CASSLYPDGRGAFF,TGTGCCAGCAGCCTCTACCCCGACGGGCGGGGAGCTTTCTTT
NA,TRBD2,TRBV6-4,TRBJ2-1,CASSRAGGYNEQFF,TGTGCCAGCAGCAGAGCGGGAGGATACAATGAGCAGTTCTTC
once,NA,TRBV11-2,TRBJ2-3,CASSLDLGATDTQYF,TGTGCCAGCAGCTTAGATCTGGGGGCCACAGATACGCAGTATTTT
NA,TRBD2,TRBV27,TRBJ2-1,CASSLSFAGGFHNEQFF,TGTGCCAGCAGTTTATCGTTCGCGGGAGGGTTTCACAATGAGCAGTTCTTC
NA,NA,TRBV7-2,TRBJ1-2,CASSLSGGWHYGYTF,TGTGCCAGCAGCTTATCAGGAGGTTGGCACTATGGCTACACCTTC
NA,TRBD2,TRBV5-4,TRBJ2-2,CASSFKRERAGELFF,TGTGCCAGCAGCTTTAAGCGGGAGAGAGCCGGGGAGCTGTTTTTT
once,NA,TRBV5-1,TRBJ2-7,CASSLVTGPDYEQYF,TGCGCCAGCAGCTTGGTGACAGGACCTGACTACGAGCAGTACTTC
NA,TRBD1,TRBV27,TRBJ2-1,CASSFESGGGNEQFF,TGTGCCAGCAGTTTCGAGTCAGGGGGCGGGAATGAGCAGTTCTTC
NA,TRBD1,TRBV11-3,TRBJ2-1,CASSSDRHEQFF,TGTGCCAGCAGCTCGGACAGGCATGAGCAGTTCTTC
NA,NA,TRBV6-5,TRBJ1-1,CASMDSNTEAFF,TGTGCCAGCATGGACAGTAACACTGAAGCTTTCTTT
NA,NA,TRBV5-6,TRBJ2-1,CASSHSGVFYNEQFF,TGTGCCAGCAGTCATAGCGGAGTATTTTACAATGAGCAGTTCTTC
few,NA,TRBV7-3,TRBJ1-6,CASSPTTSSPLHF,TGTGCCAGCAGCCCAACGACTAGTTCACCCCTCCACTTT
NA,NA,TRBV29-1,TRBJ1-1,CSVVYQQGNTEAFF,TGCAGCGTTGTCTACCAACAGGGGAACACTGAAGCTTTCTTT
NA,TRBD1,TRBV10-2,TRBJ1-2,CASSESKGAGSYTF,TGCGCCAGCAGTGAGTCGAAGGGGGCGGGAAGCTACACCTTC
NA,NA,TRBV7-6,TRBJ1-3,CASSQSTGRFRSGNTIYF,TGTGCCAGCAGCCAATCTACAGGGAGATTCCGCTCTGGAAACACCATATATTTT
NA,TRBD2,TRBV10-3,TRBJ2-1,CAISAIGLAGGYNEQFF,TGTGCCATCAGTGCTATCGGACTAGCGGGAGGGTACAATGAGCAGTTCTTC
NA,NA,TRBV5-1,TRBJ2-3,CASSSQVTSTDTQYF,TGCGCCAGCAGCTCACAGGTCACTAGCACAGATACGCAGTATTTT
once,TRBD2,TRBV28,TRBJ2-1,CASSFQGLPTEMFF,TGTGCCAGCAGTTTCCAGGGACTACCGACTGAGATGTTCTTC
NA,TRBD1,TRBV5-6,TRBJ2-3,CASSSTSPGQGADTQYF,TGTGCCAGCAGCTCCACCTCGCCAGGACAGGGGGCAGATACGCAGTATTTT
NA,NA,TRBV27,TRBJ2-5,CASGRGETQYF,TGTGCCAGCGGGAGAGGAGAGACCCAGTACTTC
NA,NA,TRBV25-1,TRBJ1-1,CASSESRLGVGAFF,TGTGCCAGCAGTGAATCTCGGTTAGGGGTAGGAGCTTTCTTT
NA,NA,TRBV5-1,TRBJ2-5,CASSLGHREETQYF,TGCGCCAGCAGCTTGGGGCACAGGGAGGAGACCCAGTACTTC
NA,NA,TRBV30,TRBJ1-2,CAWRQSTGLWGRGYTF,TGTGCCTGGAGACAATCGACAGGTCTCTGGGGTCGAGGCTACACCTTC
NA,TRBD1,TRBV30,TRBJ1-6,CACHRGQNSPLHF,TGTGCCTGCCACAGGGGGCAGAATTCACCCCTCCACTTT